This T cell receptor (beta chain) came from a study of Ad26.COV2.S vaccination and SARS-CoV-2 variants. Study-wide context: In the study, Ad26.COV2.S was injected intramuscularly once, or twice 56 days apart.

Germline V gene sequence: CDR1 SGHTA, CDR2 FQGTGA. The CDR3 runs to 15 residues. Trimming removed 7 bases from V and 1 base from J; junction bases left unmatched: 9. A few counts support this clone. Antigen specificity is unknown. The method was immunoSEQ multiplex PCR; TCRdb's version includes in-frame clones alone and lacks a portion of them. In the table there are approximately 300,000 clones, approximately 86% of which are singletons. Treatment specified: roughly 20 received Ad26.COV2.S at low or high dose, single or two shots; about 5 received placebo; per-sample allocation not given. Sampling was performed 63 days after the first vaccine or placebo injection. Findings of the study overall: Compared with placebo recipients, vaccine recipients had higher spike-specific TCR breadth. The study found similar non-spike TCR breadth in vaccine and placebo recipients.

The sequence was collected from a person between 18 and 65 years old who received the Ad26.COV2.S COVID-19 vaccine or a placebo. V usage is TRBV7-3 and J usage is TRBJ1-1, with 7 bases lining up with TRBD1. This sample comprised peripheral blood, obtained in a trial of Ad26.COV2.S vaccine versus placebo. DNA for the CDR3: TGTGCCAGCAAGAGAGGGGGCTCCGAGAACACTGAAGCTTTCTTT. Translation: CASKRGGSENTEAFF.